The 12 T cell receptor beta chains below were found in one sample sequenced in a study of blood T cell repertoires in COVID-19. Assay used: immunoSEQ multiplex PCR; TCRdb lists only in-frame clones, some missing. Seen here are around 40,000 clones, about nine tenths observed once, and the top ten hold approximately 12%. Sequencing was carried out using peripheral blood. These receptors were taken from a human donor in a cohort sampled during active COVID-19.

The CDR3 spells CASSRGRRDYRETQYF. The CDR3 DNA reads as TGTGCCAGCAGCCGAGGGAGGCGGGACTACAGAGAGACCCAGTACTTC. This sequence joins TRBV11-2 and TRBJ2-5; TRBD2 aligns across 7 bases. Germline CDR1 SGHAT, CDR2 FQNNGV. This CDR3 has 16 residues. V was clipped by 5 bases and J by 4 bases; unmatched bases: 13.

The chain couples TRBV2 to TRBJ1-4, with a possible D match to TRBD1 (6 bases). CDR3 length: 14 residues. V lost 7 bases and J 7 bases, leaving 16 bases between the germline ends. In germline, CDR1 is SNHLY, CDR2 FYNNEI. This chain's CDR3 is CASKQRGAVEKLFF. In DNA form, the CDR3 reads TGTGCCAGCAAACAGCGGGGGGCGGTTGAAAAACTGTTTTTT.

V usage is TRBV19 and J usage is TRBJ1-4; tentatively, D is TRBD1 (5 bases). Germline CDR1 reads LNHDA; CDR2 reads SQIVND (reference sequence). V shed 5 bases and J shed 8 bases, with 21 bases lying between them. The CDR3 length is 16 residues. The DNA for the CDR3 is TGTGCCAGTAGTCCCTCCTACGGCCTTCGGGGGGAAAAACTGTTTTTT. It encodes CASSPSYGLRGEKLFF.

The rearrangement links TRBV5-1 to TRBJ1-4, with 8 bases that match TRBD1. The CDR3 extends over 15 amino acids. The ends lost 3 bases at V and 3 bases at J; junction bases unmatched: 4. The germline gives CDR1 SGHRS, CDR2 YFSETQ. This CDR3 is CASSYRTGSNEKLFF. The CDR3, as DNA: TGCGCCAGCAGCTACAGGACAGGGTCTAATGAAAAACTGTTTTTT.

This chain uses TRBV15 with TRBJ2-1; 7 nucleotides agree with TRBD1. The CDR3 consists of 15 residues. The germline V gene encodes CDR1 LNHNV and CDR2 YYDKDF (reference sequence). Unmatched junction bases numbered 2, after V lost 1 base and J lost 2 bases. CDR3 in amino acids: CATSRVQGAYNEQFF. The CDR3 coding sequence is TGTGCCACCAGCAGAGTGCAGGGGGCCTACAATGAGCAGTTCTTC.

The chain recombines TRBV7-9 with TRBJ1-2; D ambiguous. The CDR3 has 13 amino acids. The germline V and J ends were trimmed by 3 bases and 4 bases, with 9 bases remaining between them. Germline V gene lookup returns CDR1 SEHNR and CDR2 FQNEAQ (reference sequence). The CDR3 reads CASSFIQRYGYTF. The CDR3 DNA sequence: TGTGCCAGCAGCTTCATCCAGCGCTATGGCTACACCTTC.

The chain couples TRBV7-9 to TRBJ1-2; D gene unclear. The CDR3 is made up of 16 amino acids. V was cut by 1 base and J by 2 bases, with 14 bases left in between. The V gene's germline CDR1 is SEHNR and CDR2 FQNEAQ (reference sequence). The CDR3 DNA is TGTGCCAGCAGCTTAGAGATCGGTATCACCAACTATGGCTACACCTTC. This encodes CASSLEIGITNYGYTF.

The chain recombines TRBV18 with TRBJ2-1, with TRBD2 matching over 9 bases. CDR1 KGHSH and CDR2 LQKENI come from the germline V gene. The CDR3 has 12 amino acids. Germline trimming cut 2 bases from V and 13 bases from J; bases unmatched to any gene: 3. The CDR3 sequence: CASSPAGTSQFF. The CDR3 region has the DNA TGTGCCAGCTCACCAGCAGGGACTAGCCAGTTCTTC.

This sequence joins TRBV2 and TRBJ2-2; the match to TRBD1 covers 10 bases. V trimming: 5 bases; J trimming: 7 bases; junction bases outside the gene matches: 7. Germline CDR1 is SNHLY and CDR2 is FYNNEI. The CDR3 extends over 15 amino acids. CDR3 amino acids: CASSRSGQGVGELFF. Written as DNA, the CDR3 is TGTGCCAGCAGTCGTTCCGGACAGGGGGTCGGGGAGCTGTTTTTT.

The J gene is TRBJ2-5, the V gene TRBV5-1, with 12 nucleotides matching TRBD2. CDR3 size: 14 residues. Trimming took 5 bases from V and 4 from J; bases not matched to a gene: 3. Germline CDR1 SGHRS, CDR2 YFSETQ. DNA for the CDR3: TGCGCCAGCAGGCCGGGACTAGCGGGAGAGACCCAGTACTTC. This translates into CASRPGLAGETQYF.

A single count supports this clone. The CDR3 region is CASSKGQGAETQYF. CDR3 nucleotide sequence: TGCGCCAGCAGCAAAGGACAGGGTGCGGAGACCCAGTACTTC. The rearrangement joins TRBV5-1 to TRBJ2-5; 8 bases agree with TRBD1. The CDR3 contains 14 residues. From germline, CDR1 is SGHRS and CDR2 YFSETQ. The trim removed 4 bases at V and 5 bases at J, leaving 7 bases unmatched.

The chain recombines TRBV5-4 with TRBJ2-7; 8 nucleotides align to TRBD1. Germline lookup yields CDR1 SGHNT and CDR2 YYREEE (reference sequence). The CDR3 spans 13 residues. V lost 4 bases, J lost 5 bases, and 5 bases stayed unmatched. The CDR3 is CASSLDRADEQYF. The CDR3 DNA is TGTGCCAGCAGCCTGGACAGGGCGGACGAGCAGTACTTC. Based on the CDR3 plus reference TRBV5-4 and TRBJ2-7, the full variable domain is ETGVTQSPTHLIKTRGQQVTLRCSSQSGHNTVSWYQQALGQGPQFIFQYYREEENGRGNFPPRFSGLQFPNYSSELNVNALELDDSALYLCASSLDRADEQYFGPGTRLTVT.